The following is a T cell receptor (beta chain) sequence with its context. Its antigen is as yet unknown. The data were taken from a study of T cell repertoires in cytomegalovirus infection. At the level of the study: Both a matching HLA type and CMV infection were indicated by public TCR beta signatures. Findings and limits, study-wide: CMV-specific TCR beta clonotypes restricted by HLA-C were the ones dominating the ex vivo response. Based on cumulative public TCR beta family frequency, carriers of CMV plus the relevant HLA were identified.

TCRdb itself ran the reads through MiXCR, one entry per CDR3 protein. The table lists roughly 150,000 distinct CDR3 sequences, around 22% of them singletons. Unmatched junction bases numbered 0, after V lost 1 base and J lost 2 bases. The germline gives CDR1 SGHVS, CDR2 FNYEAQ. This CDR3 is built from 15 residues. The chain uses TRBV7-6 and TRBJ2-5; TRBD1 aligns across 11 bases. Sequencing was performed on PBMCs. This TCR derives from a human donor in good health (CMV status not recorded). Some clones in this sample may be carry-over from other donors' samples. CDR3 loop: CASSLGDRGQETQYF. The DNA for the CDR3 is TGTGCCAGCAGCTTAGGGGACAGGGGGCAAGAGACCCAGTACTTC. The complete variable domain, with remaining parts taken from reference TRBV7-6 and TRBJ2-5, reads GAGVSQSPRYKVTKRGQDVALRCDPISGHVSLYWYRQALGQGPEFLTYFNYEAQQDKSGLPNDRFSAERPEGSISTLTIQRTEQRDSAMYRCASSLGDRGQETQYFGPGTRLLVL.